Detailed here is one T cell receptor beta chain. Produced via immunoSEQ multiplex PCR; TCRdb's table is partial and in-frame only. The profile shows under 85,000 clones, under 90% of them singletons. The data belong to a study of T cell changes during pregnancy in multiple sclerosis. Trimming took 6 bases from V and 6 from J; bases not matched to a gene: 10. The CDR3 totals 15 residues. In germline, CDR1 is SNHLY, CDR2 FYNNEI. Sequencing was performed on peripheral blood, taken after pregnancy. The rearrangement links TRBV2 to TRBJ2-1, with 8 bases that match TRBD2. The source of this sequence is a female donor in good health, enrolled as a control in a pregnancy study. As DNA, the CDR3 is TGTGCCAGCAGAGACTTTGGCGGGGGGCTCAATGAGCAGTTCTTC. It yields the protein CASRDFGGGLNEQFF.